Listed below are T cell receptor beta chains from one sample, sequenced in a study of OX40 agonist ivuxolimab in advanced cancers. TCRdb's copy holds only in-frame clones and misses some; the assay was immunoSEQ multiplex PCR. The top ten clones hold 12% to 15% of a sample with roughly 42,000 clones, 85% to 95% of them seen once. The input for sequencing was CD4+ or CD8+ T cells sorted from blood, taken in a trial of the OX40 agonist ivuxolimab. These receptor sequences come from an adult with an advanced solid tumor such as melanoma, head and neck, liver or kidney cancer. Each CDR3 is given with its conserved first and last residue. A D gene is named only where the DNA matches it firmly. Clone size appears in some rows only: once, few, many, or a class for an expanded clone.

>TRBV6-5|-|-|TRBJ1-5
TGTGCCAGCAGTTACGAACAGAATCAGCCCCAGCATTTT
CASSYEQNQPQHF
>TRBV9|TRBD1|-|TRBJ2-1
TGTGCCAGCAGCGTAGGTGGGGGACAGGTCTACAATGAGCAGTTCTTC
CASSVGGGQVYNEQFF
>TRBV10-1|TRBD1|-|TRBJ2-7
TGCGCCAGCAGCCCCTCTGGGACAGGGGGAGAGCAGTACTTC
CASSPSGTGGEQYF
>TRBV13|TRBD2|-|TRBJ2-1
TGTGCCAGCAGCGCCGGGGGGAATGAGCAGTTCTTC
CASSAGGNEQFF
>TRBV2|-|once|TRBJ2-1
TGTGCCGCCTACAGGGGCAGCGGGGGAAACAATGAGCAGTTCTTC
CAAYRGSGGNNEQFF
>TRBV6-5|TRBD2|-|TRBJ2-7
TGTGCCAGCAGCCCCCAATCGGCGGGAGCCTACGAGCAGTACTTC
CASSPQSAGAYEQYF
>TRBV6-4|-|-|TRBJ2-7
TGTGCCAGAGGGGGGGTAGGACCGACCTCCTACGAGCAGTACTTC
CARGGVGPTSYEQYF
>TRBV4-2|TRBD2|-|TRBJ2-4
TGTGCCAGCAGCCAAGATTGGCTAGCGGGAGGGCCAAAAAACATTCAGTACTTC
CASSQDWLAGGPKNIQYF
>TRBV28|-|-|TRBJ2-7
TGTGCCAGCAGTAACGGCCCCAGCTACGAGCAGTACTTC
CASSNGPSYEQYF
>TRBV5-1|-|few|TRBJ2-5
TGCGCCAGCAGCTTGGCCGGGACATCTGCCCAAGAGACCCAGTACTTC
CASSLAGTSAQETQYF
>TRBV6-6|TRBD2|-|TRBJ2-7
TGTGCCAGCAGTTACGCGCCATCGACTAGCGGGCCTTCGCTGTACTTC
CASSYAPSTSGPSLYF
>TRBV6-5|TRBD1|-|TRBJ2-7
TGTGCCAGCAGCCACACGACAGGGGGCGAGCAGTACTTC
CASSHTTGGEQYF
>TRBV9|-|-|TRBJ1-3
TGTGCCAGCGAGTCCGGAAACACCATATATTTT
CASESGNTIYF
>TRBV9|-|once|TRBJ2-2
TGTGCCAGCAGCGTAGTAGGGGACAACGGGCAGGGCGGGGAGCTGTTTTTT
CASSVVGDNGQGGELFF
>TRBV15|TRBD1|few|TRBJ2-3
TGTGCCACCAGCAGAGACCTGGACAGGGGGCGATGGGATACGCAGTATTTT
CATSRDLDRGRWDTQYF